The 22 T cell receptor beta chains below were found in one sample sequenced in a study of CD8+ T cells in alopecia areata. Extracted RNA was reverse transcribed, and the resulting cDNA served as sequencing template. The assay was immunoSEQ multiplex PCR, and TCRdb's table has in-frame clones only and misses some. In the table there are around 140,000 clones, about 51% of which are singletons. Material: CD4+ T cells sorted from blood, obtained at week 0. The receptors stem from a human donor with alopecia areata.

This chain uses TRBV6-5 with TRBJ2-1; 13 bases agree with TRBD2. Germline V gives CDR1 MNHEY, CDR2 SVGAGI. This CDR3 spans 14 amino acids. The trim removed 6 bases at V and 6 bases at J, leaving 2 bases unmatched. This CDR3 is CASSRLAGGNEQFF. In nucleotides, the CDR3 is TGTGCCAGCAGCCGACTAGCGGGGGGCAATGAGCAGTTCTTC.

A note on this clone: Since a much larger clone is just one base distant, this may be a read error. The chain couples TRBV7-2 to TRBJ2-3; D unresolved. The CDR3 is 12 residues long. Per germline, CDR1 SGHTA and CDR2 FQGNSA. The V end lost 4 bases, the J end lost 1 base, and 3 bases lay between the germline ends. The CDR3, as DNA: TGTGCCAGCAGCTGGGGCACAGATACGCAGTATTTT. This sequence encodes CASSWGTDTQYF.

The V call is TRBV4-1, the J call TRBJ1-3; D unresolved. The CDR3 covers 16 residues. Germline loops: CDR1 MGHRA, CDR2 YSYEKL. V was trimmed by 3 bases and J by 2 bases, leaving 14 bases between them. CDR3 loop: CASSHLNPGTGNTIYF. CDR3 coding DNA: TGCGCCAGCAGCCACTTAAACCCGGGGACTGGAAACACCATATATTTT.

The CDR3 loop is CASSPTEAFF. In DNA, the CDR3 is TGCGCCAGCAGTCCCACTGAAGCTTTCTTT. The chain recombines TRBV23-1 with TRBJ1-1; no definite D call. Being an ORF, TRBV23-1 has a function that is uncertain. The CDR3 sequence is 10 residues long. The germline V and J ends were trimmed by 4 bases and 4 bases, with 1 base remaining between them.

The table lists this clone with a few counts. This chain links TRBV19 with TRBJ2-2; D is ambiguous. From germline, CDR1 is LNHDA and CDR2 SQIVND (reference sequence). Trimming left V 3 bases short and J 3 bases short, with 11 bases between. The CDR3 is made up of 15 amino acids. The CDR3 is CASSIGQSYTGELFF. In DNA form, the CDR3 reads TGTGCCAGTAGTATCGGGCAGTCCTACACCGGGGAGCTGTTTTTT.

This chain links TRBV5-1 with TRBJ1-3; D unclear. This CDR3 has 13 residues. V shed 0 bases and J shed 6 bases, with 7 bases lying between them. The germline V gene has CDR1 SGHRS and CDR2 YFSETQ. The CDR3 nucleotides read TGCGCCAGCAGCTTGGGGCTGGAAAACACCATATATTTT. It is translated as CASSLGLENTIYF. The variable domain in full, with the rest retrieved from reference TRBV5-1 and TRBJ1-3, is KAGVTQTPRYLIKTRGQQVTLSCSPISGHRSVSWYQQTPGQGLQFLFEYFSETQRNKGNFPGRFSGRQFSNSRSEMNVSTLELGDSALYLCASSLGLENTIYFGEGSWLTVV.

The chain combines TRBV28 with TRBJ2-3; possibly TRBD2 for D (6 bases). Germline V lookup: CDR1 MDHEN, CDR2 SYDVKM. Trimming removed 5 bases at V and 6 bases at J, with 18 bases between. This CDR3 has 15 residues. DNA for the CDR3: TGTGCCAGCAGTCCCCCGGGACTCTTGGCGGATACGCAGTATTTT. This encodes CASSPPGLLADTQYF.

This rearrangement joins TRBV30 to TRBJ1-5; the D is unclear. The CDR3 is 13 residues long. The ends were cut back, 2 bases at V and 0 bases at J, with 5 bases in the middle. Germline V gene lookup returns CDR1 GTSNPN and CDR2 SVGIG (reference sequence). CDR3 bases: TGTGCCTGGAGTCAACGTAGCAATCAGCCCCAGCATTTT. Amino acids: CAWSQRSNQPQHF.

The rearrangement links TRBV29-1 to TRBJ1-3; tentative D call: TRBD1 (6 bases). The CDR3 has 14 amino acids. The V gene's germline CDR1 is SQVTM and CDR2 ANQGSEA. V lost 5 bases and J 2 bases, leaving 13 bases between the germline ends. The CDR3 here is CSVTRGGPGNTIYF. The CDR3 DNA follows: TGCAGCGTTACCCGGGGGGGCCCTGGAAACACCATATATTTT.

The chain has TRBV6-6 and TRBJ2-3; 11 bases are shared with TRBD2. The V segment lost 4 bases and the J segment 3 bases; nucleotides outside the gene matches: 6. This CDR3 has 16 residues. Germline CDR1 is MNHNY and CDR2 is SVGAGI (reference sequence). CDR3 sequence (DNA): TGTGCCAGCAGTTCTCTTAGCGGGAGGGCTACAGATACGCAGTATTTT. Its translation is CASSSLSGRATDTQYF.

J is TRBJ1-3 and V is TRBV15; 7 nucleotides match TRBD1. The CDR3 extends over 15 amino acids. V lost 3 bases, J lost 4 bases, and 6 bases stayed unmatched. Germline CDR1 reads LNHNV; CDR2 reads YYDKDF (reference sequence). DNA for the CDR3: TGTGCCACCAGCAGGACAGGGACCCGAGGAAACACCATATATTTT. Its protein product is CATSRTGTRGNTIYF.

The V and J genes are TRBV30 and TRBJ1-1; perhaps TRBD1 as D (6 bases). CDR1 is GTSNPN, CDR2 SVGIG, per germline (reference sequence). Trimming stripped 0 bases from V and 4 bases from J, with 12 bases between. The CDR3 contains 14 residues. The CDR3 is CAWSVRSGATEAFF. In DNA, the CDR3 is TGTGCCTGGAGTGTCAGATCAGGGGCCACTGAAGCTTTCTTT.

This clone appeared a single time. The chain combines TRBV7-6 with TRBJ2-7; no definite D call. The CDR3 loop spans 14 amino acids. V was pared by 5 bases and J by 2 bases, with 13 bases between. Germline loops: CDR1 SGHVS, CDR2 FNYEAQ. The CDR3 sequence is CASSPTAIPYEQYF. The CDR3 DNA reads as TGTGCCAGCAGCCCGACTGCGATCCCCTACGAGCAGTACTTC.

In regard to this clone: Other nucleotide sequences in the sample specify the same CDR3. This chain uses TRBV29-1 with TRBJ1-1; perhaps TRBD1 as D (5 bases). The V gene lost 5 bases and the J gene lost 0 bases, with 7 bases spanning the gap. The CDR3 runs to 12 residues. CDR1 is SQVTM and CDR2 is ANQGSEA in the germline V gene. The CDR3 loop reads CSVRGLNTEAFF. The CDR3 DNA is TGCAGCGTTCGGGGGTTGAACACTGAAGCTTTCTTT.

The CDR3 sequence: CASSYSIGTSDEQFF. The CDR3 coding sequence is TGTGCCAGCAGTTACTCGATCGGGACTAGCGATGAGCAGTTCTTC. The chain is built from TRBV6-5 and TRBJ2-1; 10 bases fit TRBD2. CDR3 size: 15 residues. Germline V gene sequence: CDR1 MNHEY, CDR2 SVGAGI. Trimming removed 0 bases from V and 8 bases from J; junction bases left unmatched: 4.

The CDR3 reads CASSIPQTGTGNQPQHF. CDR3 in DNA: TGTGCCAGTAGTATACCCCAAACAGGGACGGGCAATCAGCCCCAGCATTTT. The J gene is TRBJ1-5, the V gene TRBV19, with D perhaps TRBD1 (6 bases). Trimming stripped 2 bases from V and 2 bases from J, with 16 bases between. This CDR3 is 17 amino acids long. In germline, CDR1 is LNHDA, CDR2 SQIVND (reference sequence).

V usage is TRBV30 and J usage is TRBJ1-1; D might be TRBD1 (5 bases). V was clipped by 8 bases and J by 1 base, with 14 bases between them. Looked up from germline, CDR1 is GTSNPN and CDR2 is SVGIG (reference sequence). The CDR3 covers 13 residues. The CDR3 loop is CAMPGQGNTEAFF. As DNA, the CDR3 is TGTGCCATGCCGGGGCAGGGGAACACTGAAGCTTTCTTT.

The gene calls are TRBV7-3 and TRBJ2-7, with no clear D. The CDR3 has 16 residues. Germline assignment: CDR1 SGHTA and CDR2 FQGTGA. V gave up 10 bases and J gave up 3 bases, with 25 bases separating them. CDR3 protein: CATSFPLDNNHYEQYF. CDR3 in DNA: TGTGCCACCTCATTCCCGTTAGACAATAACCACTACGAGCAGTACTTC.

V usage is TRBV20-1 and J usage is TRBJ2-5; D is undetermined. Trimming stripped 5 bases from V and 2 bases from J, with 6 bases between. The germline gives CDR1 DFQATT, CDR2 SNEGSKA (reference sequence). CDR3 length: 11 amino acids. For the CDR3, the DNA is TGCAGTGCTGCCGGGCAAGAGACCCAGTACTTC. Protein: CSAAGQETQYF.

This clone was picked up many times. This chain connects TRBV7-2 to TRBJ2-2; the match to TRBD2 covers 9 bases. CDR1 and CDR2 (germline): SGHTA, FQGNSA. J lost 6 bases, V lost 0 bases, and 5 bases had no gene match. CDR3 length: 16 amino acids. CDR3 sequence: CASSLAVSGSAGELFF. DNA of the CDR3: TGTGCCAGCAGCTTAGCCGTTAGCGGGAGTGCCGGGGAGCTGTTTTTT.

The chain joins TRBV5-1 to TRBJ2-5; tentative D call: TRBD2 (6 bases). V was clipped by 2 bases and J by 5 bases, with 16 bases between them. CDR1 and CDR2 (germline): SGHRS, YFSETQ. This CDR3 has 15 residues. The CDR3 DNA reads as TGCGCCAGCAGCTTTGGCGGGACGCGTGAGGAGACCCAGTACTTC. Protein sequence: CASSFGGTREETQYF.

This clone was seen more than once but under ten times. The rearrangement links TRBV29-1 to TRBJ2-5; either TRBD1 or TRBD2 may supply D (6 bases each). This CDR3 is 13 amino acids long. Between the trimmed V and J ends, which lost 6 bases and 5 bases, there was a span of 16 bases. Germline V gene sequence: CDR1 SQVTM, CDR2 ANQGSEA. The CDR3 loop is CSVPRGQGETQYF. CDR3 coding DNA: TGCAGCGTGCCCCGGGGGCAGGGGGAGACCCAGTACTTC.